These 8 T cell receptor beta chains were sequenced from one sample in a study of T-cell memory formation after mild COVID-19. Each CDR3 protein gets one entry after TCRdb re-called the 5' RACE reads with MiXCR. The profile shows hundreds of thousands of distinct CDR3 sequences, about 20% of them singletons. Sequenced input: PBMCs or a T cell subset sorted from them (not recorded which). All receptors derive from an adult woman who had mild COVID-19 (a few samples of this study predate the infection). Cell type and time point are not known.

As regards this clonotype: The junction departs from germline at one end; a sequencing error may be responsible. This chain uses TRBV7-2 with TRBJ2-7; 10 bases match TRBD2. Germline values: CDR1 SGHTA, CDR2 FQGNSA. This CDR3 is built from 13 residues. The CDR3 region is CASSLAGAREQYF. In DNA form, the CDR3 reads TGTGCCAGCAGCCTAGCGGGGGCGCGGGAGCAGTACTTC. The full variable domain, with the rest looked up from reference TRBV7-2 and TRBJ2-7, is GAGVSQSPSNKVTEKGKDVELRCDPISGHTALYWYRQSLGQGLEFLIYFQGNSAPDKSGLPSDRFSAERTGGSVSTLTIQRTQQEDSAVYLCASSLAGAREQYFGPGTRLTVT.

In this sample, this clonotype turned up a few times. The chain recombines TRBV5-1 with TRBJ1-1, with TRBD1 as a possible D gene (5 bases). V dropped 0 bases and J dropped 11 bases, with 17 bases sitting between them. This CDR3 is 14 amino acids long. The germline CDR1 and CDR2 sequences are SGHRS and YFSETQ. This CDR3 is CASSLASGDRTAFF. CDR3 bases: TGCGCCAGCAGCTTGGCTTCCGGGGACCGAACGGCTTTCTTT. Variable domain in full (rest from reference TRBV5-1 and TRBJ1-1): KAGVTQTPRYLIKTRGQQVTLSCSPISGHRSVSWYQQTPGQGLQFLFEYFSETQRNKGNFPGRFSGRQFSNSRSEMNVSTLELGDSALYLCASSLASGDRTAFFGQGTRLTVV.

This clonotype was picked up a small number of times. V gene TRBV18 combines with J gene TRBJ1-1; D is unresolved. The CDR3 is 13 residues long. Per germline, CDR1 KGHSH and CDR2 LQKENI. V lost 4 bases and J 0 bases, leaving 6 bases between the germline ends. As DNA, the CDR3 is TGTGCCAGCTCACAAGGAATGAACACTGAAGCTTTCTTT. Its translation is CASSQGMNTEAFF.

This clonotype was counted only a few times. V and J are TRBV4-1 and TRBJ1-5; D is perhaps TRBD1 (6 bases). V lost 1 base and J 0 bases, leaving 10 bases between the germline ends. Looked up from germline, CDR1 is MGHRA and CDR2 is YSYEKL. CDR3 length equals 16 residues. This CDR3 is CASSQGGGPSNQPQHF. DNA for the CDR3: TGCGCCAGCAGCCAAGGGGGGGGCCCTAGCAATCAGCCCCAGCATTTT.

This clonotype was observed a handful of times. The J gene is TRBJ2-2, the V gene TRBV14; tentatively, D is TRBD2 (6 bases). Trimming removed 4 bases from V and 7 bases from J, with 22 bases in between. CDR1 is SGHDN, CDR2 FVKESK, per germline. The CDR3 loop spans 17 amino acids. CDR3 in DNA: TGTGCCAGCAGCCTTCAGGGAGGAGGAGTCGAACACGGGGAGCTGTTTTTT. It encodes CASSLQGGGVEHGELFF. The whole variable domain, remainder taken from reference TRBV14 and TRBJ2-2, is EAGVTQFPSHSVIEKGQTVTLRCDPISGHDNLYWYRRVMGKEIKFLLHFVKESKQDESGMPNNRFLAERTGGTYSTLKVQPAELEDSGVYFCASSLQGGGVEHGELFFGEGSRLTVL.

This clonotype was seen ten or more times. The chain is built from TRBV5-1 and TRBJ2-1; the match to TRBD1 covers 9 bases. The V gene's germline CDR1 is SGHRS and CDR2 YFSETQ. This CDR3 has 14 amino acids. The trim removed 4 bases at V and 7 bases at J, leaving 6 bases unmatched. The DNA for the CDR3 is TGCGCCAGCAGCACCGGGACAGGGTTAAATGAGCAGTTCTTC. As protein: CASSTGTGLNEQFF.

This clonotype was observed a few times. This chain links TRBV28 with TRBJ2-1; 11 nucleotides align to TRBD2. Germline V lookup: CDR1 MDHEN, CDR2 SYDVKM. J gave up 6 bases and V 3 bases, and 4 bases lay outside the gene matches. The CDR3 has 15 amino acids. DNA of the CDR3: TGTGCCAGCAGTTTTAGGCTAGCGGGAGGCAATGAGCAGTTCTTC. This gives the protein CASSFRLAGGNEQFF.

This clonotype was counted a few times. The V call is TRBV9, the J call TRBJ2-4; D might be TRBD1 (6 bases). Germline values: CDR1 SGDLS, CDR2 YYNGEE. The ends were cut back, 4 bases at V and 8 bases at J, with 22 bases in the middle. The CDR3 has 16 residues. CDR3 residues: CASSPPFTGLRDIQYF. The CDR3 DNA reads TGTGCCAGCAGCCCACCCTTCACAGGGTTGAGGGACATTCAGTACTTC. Filled out from reference TRBV9 and TRBJ2-4, the complete variable domain reads DSGVTQTPKHLITATGQRVTLRCSPRSGDLSVYWYQQSLDQGLQFLIQYYNGEERAKGNILERFSAQQFPDLHSELNLSSLELGDSALYFCASSPPFTGLRDIQYFGAGTRLSVL.